The source of this T cell receptor beta chain is a study of cytotoxic CD8 clonotypes in ibrutinib-treated CLL (dated by TCRdb to 2020 to 2022). Study-wide context: The cohort included some 14 treatment-naive and ten to twelve relapsed/refractory patients; 17 to 18 were IGHV unmutated. Responses were partial in roughly 24 patients and complete in 2; after median approximately 69 months follow-up, some 14 stayed in remission and some twelve progressed. Response samples were taken after a median of 12 months on treatment, ranging from about 6 to 36 months. On average, each sample had approximately 250,000 productive templates and tens of thousands of productive rearrangements. Longitudinal samples were obtainable from about 30% of the roughly 90 participants in the trial. Cryopreserved peripheral blood mononuclear cells were obtained before treatment, at response, and at either sustained remission or disease progression. Every remission and progressive disease sample was obtained while ibrutinib was still being received by the patients.

Cut back by 1 base and 0 bases, the V and J ends lie 16 bases apart. From its cysteine to its phenylalanine, the CDR3 spans 17 amino acids. Kept here is only the CDR3 DNA, which spans 51 bases and is read in frame from base 1. In the germline V gene, CDR1 corresponds to MGHRA and CDR2 to YSYEKL. Per the publication, the time point label means: 12 to 13 months on ibrutinib. Roughly 2 micrograms of genomic DNA were extracted from cryopreserved PBMCs for TCR beta library preparation. Longitudinal blood samples from CLL patients on ibrutinib monotherapy underwent high-throughput TCR beta sequencing. The patients took part in an open-label, single-center phase 2 trial of ibrutinib monotherapy. Study-level results and caveats: Public clonotypes were rare and either shrank or stayed stable during treatment, and the rise in clonality at ibrutinib response reflected expansion of private clonotypes. Baseline clonality exceeded that of age-matched healthy donors and correlated strongly with circulating CD8+ T-cell counts. Lymph node repertoires were not examined, and the timing of sampling was not matched between patients in sustained remission and those whose disease progressed. Clonality increased at ibrutinib response, stayed stable in sustained remission, and fell back toward baseline at progression.

A MiSeq instrument was used for deep resolution sequencing, which targeted depths ranging from 1 in 1 million up to 1 in 200,000 T cells, with coverage averaging 10x for each clonotype. The immunoSEQ hsTCRB Kit was used to generate the TCR beta libraries. Processing in the source paper ran as follows. The data were analyzed with ImmunoSEQ Analyzer and ImmunoSEQ Data Assistant, and V, D and J gene assignments followed IMGT definitions. Clonality was computed as one minus normalized Shannon entropy of productive rearrangement frequencies, ranging from 0 to 1. Public clonotype analysis was restricted to overrepresented clonotypes comprising at least 0.05% of each patient's repertoire. About twelve repertoires from age-matched healthy donors, obtained from immuneACCESS, served as clonality controls. The table comes from immuneACCESS by way of TCRdb, which keeps in-frame sequences with V and J called. Part of the clones is missing from these tables; in studies checked, under half for an unresolved V gene and the rest for unknown reasons. V and J calls and clone size are as listed in that table; D and trimming were resolved from the DNA. This sample comprises some 43,000 clones, roughly two thirds of them detected only once. The ten largest make up around 13% of the sample.

As to this clone: The specificity of this receptor is unknown. The input lacks base qualities; no much larger clone sits a single base away.

The specimen was PBMCs, collected after 12 months of ibrutinib treatment. This TCR was sampled from a human donor with chronic lymphocytic leukemia. The sequence is built from TRBV4-1 and TRBJ2-7; a confident D gene designation cannot be given. The nucleotide sequence is given as TGCGCCAGCAGCCAAGTTTTATCGCAGCAGAGCTCCTACGAGCAGTACTTC. Protein translation: CASSQVLSQQSSYEQYF.